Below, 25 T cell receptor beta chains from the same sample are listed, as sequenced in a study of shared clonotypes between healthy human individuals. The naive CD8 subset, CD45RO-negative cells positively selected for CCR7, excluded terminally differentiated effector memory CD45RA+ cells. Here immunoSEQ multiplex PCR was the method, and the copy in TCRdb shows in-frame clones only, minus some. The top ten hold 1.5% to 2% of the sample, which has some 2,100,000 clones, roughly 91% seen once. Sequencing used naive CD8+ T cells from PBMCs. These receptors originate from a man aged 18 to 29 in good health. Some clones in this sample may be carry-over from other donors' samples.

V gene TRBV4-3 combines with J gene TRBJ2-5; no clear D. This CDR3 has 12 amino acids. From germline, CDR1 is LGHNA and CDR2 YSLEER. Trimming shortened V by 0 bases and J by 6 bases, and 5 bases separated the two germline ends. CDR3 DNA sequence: TGCGCCAGCAGCCAAGATTGGAAGACCCAGTACTTC. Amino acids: CASSQDWKTQYF.

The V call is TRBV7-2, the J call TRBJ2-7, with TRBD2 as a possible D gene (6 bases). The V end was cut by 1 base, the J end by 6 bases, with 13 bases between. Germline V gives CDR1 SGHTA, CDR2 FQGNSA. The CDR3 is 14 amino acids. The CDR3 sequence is CASSLGGLLSEQYF. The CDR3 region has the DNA TGTGCCAGCAGCTTAGGCGGACTATTATCCGAGCAGTACTTC.

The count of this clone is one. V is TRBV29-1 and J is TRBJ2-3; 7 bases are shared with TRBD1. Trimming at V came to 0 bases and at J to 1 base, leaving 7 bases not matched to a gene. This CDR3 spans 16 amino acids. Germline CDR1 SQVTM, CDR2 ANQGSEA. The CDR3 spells CSVEDGRGRRTDTQYF. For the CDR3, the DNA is TGCAGCGTTGAAGATGGTAGGGGGCGTCGCACAGATACGCAGTATTTT.

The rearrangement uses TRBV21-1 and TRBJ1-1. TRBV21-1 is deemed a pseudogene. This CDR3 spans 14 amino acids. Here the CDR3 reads CASITRAGNTEAFF. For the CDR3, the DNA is TGTGCCAGCATCACAAGGGCAGGGAACACTGAAGCTTTCTTT.

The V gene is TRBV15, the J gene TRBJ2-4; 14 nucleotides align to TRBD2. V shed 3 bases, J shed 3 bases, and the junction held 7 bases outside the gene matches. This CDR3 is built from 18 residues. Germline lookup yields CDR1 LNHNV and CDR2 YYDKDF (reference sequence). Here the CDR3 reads CATSRGTSGSGGKNIQYF. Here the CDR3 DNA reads TGTGCCACCAGCAGGGGGACTAGCGGGAGTGGTGGCAAAAACATTCAGTACTTC.

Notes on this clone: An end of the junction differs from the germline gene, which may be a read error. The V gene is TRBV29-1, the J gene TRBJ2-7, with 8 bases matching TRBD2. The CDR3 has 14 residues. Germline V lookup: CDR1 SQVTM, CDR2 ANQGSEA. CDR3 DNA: TGCAGCGTTCTTAGCGGGGAAAGCTCCCACGAGCAGTACTTC. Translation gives CSVLSGESSHEQYF.

The CDR3 region has the DNA TGTGCCAGCAGCCCGGCCGGACCCTATGGCTACACCTTC. It specifies CASSPAGPYGYTF. The rearrangement joins TRBV11-2 to TRBJ1-2; no firm D call. The CDR3 has 13 amino acids. V shed 5 bases and J shed 4 bases, with 11 bases lying between them. CDR1 SGHAT and CDR2 FQNNGV come from the germline V gene. The variable domain in full, with the rest retrieved from reference TRBV11-2 and TRBJ1-2, is EAGVAQSPRYKIIEKRQSVAFWCNPISGHATLYWYQQILGQGPKLLIQFQNNGVVDDSQLPKDRFSAERLKGVDSTLKIQPAKLEDSAVYLCASSPAGPYGYTFGSGTRLTVV.

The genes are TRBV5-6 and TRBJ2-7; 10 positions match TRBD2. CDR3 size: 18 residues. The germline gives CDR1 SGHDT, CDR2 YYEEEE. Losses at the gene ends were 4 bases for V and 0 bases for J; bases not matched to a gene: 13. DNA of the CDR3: TGTGCCAGCAGCCACAGCGGGAGGGCCTCCTTTAGCTCCTACGAGCAGTACTTC. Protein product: CASSHSGRASFSSYEQYF.

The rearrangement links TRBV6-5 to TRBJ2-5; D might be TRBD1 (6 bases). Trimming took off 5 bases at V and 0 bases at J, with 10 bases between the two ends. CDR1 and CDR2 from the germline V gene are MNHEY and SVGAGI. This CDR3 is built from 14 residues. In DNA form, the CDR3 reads TGTGCCAGCAGTCACCGGGACAACCAAGAGACCCAGTACTTC. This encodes CASSHRDNQETQYF.

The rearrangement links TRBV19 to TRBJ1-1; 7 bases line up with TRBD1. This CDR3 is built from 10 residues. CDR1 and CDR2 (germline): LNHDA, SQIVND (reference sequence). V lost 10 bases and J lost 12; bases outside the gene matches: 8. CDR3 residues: CATQDRETFF. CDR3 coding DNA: TGTGCCACCCAAGACAGGGAAACTTTCTTT.

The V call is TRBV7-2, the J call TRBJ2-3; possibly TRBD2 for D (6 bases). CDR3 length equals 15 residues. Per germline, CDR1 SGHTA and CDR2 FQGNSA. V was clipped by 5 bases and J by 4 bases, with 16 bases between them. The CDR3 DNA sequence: TGTGCCAGCAGCGTACTTATCGGGGGAGCAGATACGCAGTATTTT. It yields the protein CASSVLIGGADTQYF.

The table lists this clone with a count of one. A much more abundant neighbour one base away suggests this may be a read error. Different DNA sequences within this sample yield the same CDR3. The CDR3 spells CASSSGSSYEQYF. CDR3 nucleotide sequence: TGTGCCAGCAGTTCAGGGAGCTCCTACGAGCAGTACTTC. The J gene is TRBJ2-7, the V gene TRBV28, with D perhaps TRBD1 or TRBD2 (5 bases each). V was clipped by 4 bases and J by 0 bases, with 7 bases between them. The germline gives CDR1 MDHEN, CDR2 SYDVKM. The CDR3 length is 13 residues. Drawing the rest from reference TRBV28 and TRBJ2-7, the complete variable domain is DVKVTQSSRYLVKRTGEKVFLECVQDMDHENMFWYRQDPGLGLRLIYFSYDVKMKEKGDIPEGYSVSREKKERFSLILESASTNQTSMYLCASSSGSSYEQYFGPGTRLTVT.

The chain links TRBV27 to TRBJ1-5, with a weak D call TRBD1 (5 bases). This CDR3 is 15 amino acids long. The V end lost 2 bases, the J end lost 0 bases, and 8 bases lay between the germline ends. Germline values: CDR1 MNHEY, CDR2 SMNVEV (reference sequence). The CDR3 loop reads CASSLGHNSNQPQHF. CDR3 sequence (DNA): TGTGCCAGCAGTTTAGGACACAATAGCAATCAGCCCCAGCATTTT.

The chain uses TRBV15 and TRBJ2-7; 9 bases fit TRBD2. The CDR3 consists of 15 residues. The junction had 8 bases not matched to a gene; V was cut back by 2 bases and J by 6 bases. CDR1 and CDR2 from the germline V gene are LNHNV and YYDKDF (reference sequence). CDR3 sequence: CATSRFETSGGEQYF. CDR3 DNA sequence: TGTGCCACCAGCAGATTTGAGACTAGCGGCGGCGAGCAGTACTTC.

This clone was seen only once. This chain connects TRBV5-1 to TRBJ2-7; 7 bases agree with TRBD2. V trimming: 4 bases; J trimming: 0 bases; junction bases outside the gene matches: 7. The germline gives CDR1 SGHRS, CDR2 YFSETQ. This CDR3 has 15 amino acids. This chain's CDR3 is CASSDGGRASYEQYF. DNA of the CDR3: TGCGCCAGCAGCGATGGGGGGAGGGCCTCCTACGAGCAGTACTTC.

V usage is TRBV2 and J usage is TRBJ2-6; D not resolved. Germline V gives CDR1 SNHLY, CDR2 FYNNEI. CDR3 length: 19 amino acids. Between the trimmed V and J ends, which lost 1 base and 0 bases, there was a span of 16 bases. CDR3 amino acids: CASSEDLLVFISGANVLTF. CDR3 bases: TGTGCCAGCAGTGAAGACTTGCTGGTCTTCATCTCTGGGGCCAACGTCCTGACTTTC.

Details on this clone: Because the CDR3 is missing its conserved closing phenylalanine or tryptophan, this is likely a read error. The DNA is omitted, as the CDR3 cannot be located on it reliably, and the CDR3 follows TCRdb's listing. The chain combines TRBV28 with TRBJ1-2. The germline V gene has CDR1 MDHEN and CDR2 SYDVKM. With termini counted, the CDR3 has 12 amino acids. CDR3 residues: CASSLGEGPGCL.

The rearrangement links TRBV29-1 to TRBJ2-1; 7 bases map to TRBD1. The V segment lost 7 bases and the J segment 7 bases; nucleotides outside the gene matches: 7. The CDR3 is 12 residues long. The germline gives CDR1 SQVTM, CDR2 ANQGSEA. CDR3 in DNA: TGCAGCGCCGACAGGGTTCCGAATGAGCAGTTCTTC. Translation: CSADRVPNEQFF.

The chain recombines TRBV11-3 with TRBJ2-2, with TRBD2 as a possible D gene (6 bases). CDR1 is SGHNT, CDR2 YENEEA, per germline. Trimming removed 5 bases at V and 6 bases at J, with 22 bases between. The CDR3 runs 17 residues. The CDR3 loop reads CASSTRSAASGAGELFF. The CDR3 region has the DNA TGTGCCAGCAGCACCAGGTCTGCGGCATCGGGAGCCGGGGAGCTGTTTTTT.

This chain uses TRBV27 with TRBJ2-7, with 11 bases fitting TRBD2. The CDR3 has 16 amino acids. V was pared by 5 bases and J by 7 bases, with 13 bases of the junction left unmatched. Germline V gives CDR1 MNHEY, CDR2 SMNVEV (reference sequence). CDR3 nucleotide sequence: TGTGCCAGCAGTCCCCTTAGCGGGAGGGCCCATTTGGAGCAGTACTTC. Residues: CASSPLSGRAHLEQYF.

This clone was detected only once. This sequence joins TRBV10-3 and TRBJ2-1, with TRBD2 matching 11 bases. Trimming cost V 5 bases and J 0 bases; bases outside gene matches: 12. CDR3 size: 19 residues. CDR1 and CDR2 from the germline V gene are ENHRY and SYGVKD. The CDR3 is CAISLPGLAEVSSYNEQFF. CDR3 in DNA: TGTGCCATCAGTCTTCCGGGACTAGCGGAAGTGAGCTCCTACAATGAGCAGTTCTTC.

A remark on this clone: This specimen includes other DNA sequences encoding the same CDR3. CDR3 in amino acids: CASSYTGELFF. The CDR3 DNA follows: TGTGCCAGCAGCTACACCGGGGAGCTGTTTTTT. V is TRBV7-9 and J is TRBJ2-2, with D unclear. CDR1 is SEHNR, CDR2 FQNEAQ, per germline (reference sequence). The CDR3 sequence is 11 residues long. V was pared by 4 bases and J by 3 bases, with 0 bases between.

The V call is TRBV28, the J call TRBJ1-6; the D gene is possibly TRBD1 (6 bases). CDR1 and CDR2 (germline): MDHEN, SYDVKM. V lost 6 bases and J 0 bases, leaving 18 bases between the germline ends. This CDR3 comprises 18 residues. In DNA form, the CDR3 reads TGTGCCAGCAGAAAGTTGACAGGCGCCCACTCCTATAATTCACCCCTCCACTTT. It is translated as CASRKLTGAHSYNSPLHF. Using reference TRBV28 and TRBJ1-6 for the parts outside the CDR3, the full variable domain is DVKVTQSSRYLVKRTGEKVFLECVQDMDHENMFWYRQDPGLGLRLIYFSYDVKMKEKGDIPEGYSVSREKKERFSLILESASTNQTSMYLCASRKLTGAHSYNSPLHFGNGTRLTVT.

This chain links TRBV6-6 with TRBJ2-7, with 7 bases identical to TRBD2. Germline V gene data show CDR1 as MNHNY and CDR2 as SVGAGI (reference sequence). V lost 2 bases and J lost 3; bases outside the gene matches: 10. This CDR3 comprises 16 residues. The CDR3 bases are TGTGCCAGCAGTTACGATCAGACGGGAGGCCACTACGAGCAGTACTTC. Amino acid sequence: CASSYDQTGGHYEQYF.

CDR3 residues: CAISDLAVDSYGYTF. DNA for the CDR3: TGTGCCATCAGTGATTTGGCAGTCGACTCCTATGGCTACACCTTC. V is TRBV10-3 and J is TRBJ1-2, with D unclear. V lost 3 bases and J 4 bases, leaving 15 bases between the germline ends. CDR3 size: 15 residues. Germline-derived CDR1 and CDR2 are ENHRY and SYGVKD.